Listed below are T cell receptor beta chains from one sample, sequenced in a study of T cell repertoires in ileal Crohn's disease. The table came from immunoSEQ multiplex PCR; TCRdb's copy has only in-frame clones and leaves some out. This sample has roughly 13,000 clones, with around three quarters found just once. Source material: ileal tissue. The source is an adult with Crohn's disease. Each CDR3 is given with its conserved first and last residue. The D gene is left open where the match is weak. Rows may omit the clone size; those that give it use once, few, many or a size class.

NA	TRBV5-4	TRBJ2-5	TRBD2	TGTGCCAGCAGTCCTAGCGGGGGGATCCAAGAGACCCAGTACTTC	CASSPSGGIQETQYF
NA	TRBV28	TRBJ2-2	NA	TGTGCCAGCACCCTCGAGACCGGGGAGCTGTTTTTT	CASTLETGELFF
NA	TRBV5-1	TRBJ1-3	TRBD1	TGCGCCAGCAGCCGCACGGCCGGGACAGGGTTAGCTGGAAACACCATATATTTT	CASSRTAGTGLAGNTIYF
NA	TRBV28	TRBJ1-1	NA	TGTGCCAGTAAACAGGGCAACACTGAAGCTTTCTTT	CASKQGNTEAFF
NA	TRBV5-1	TRBJ1-2	TRBD1	TGCGCCAGCAGCCCGGACAGGGTCGAGTATGGCTACACCTTC	CASSPDRVEYGYTF
few	TRBV2	TRBJ2-1	TRBD1	TGTGCCAGCACAAGGACAGGGGGAACCTACAATGAGCAGTTCTTC	CASTRTGGTYNEQFF
NA	TRBV7-2	TRBJ1-1	TRBD1	TGTGCCAGCAGCAAAGACAGGGGCGGGAACACTGAAGCTTTCTTT	CASSKDRGGNTEAFF
once	TRBV18	TRBJ2-5	TRBD2	TGTGCCAGCTCACCGCTACTAGCGGGGGGGCTGGGCGGAGAGACCCAGTACTTC	CASSPLLAGGLGGETQYF
NA	TRBV19	TRBJ1-2	TRBD1	TGTGCCAGTAGTCCTCGGGACAGGGGCGGCTACACCTTC	CASSPRDRGGYTF
NA	TRBV4-1	TRBJ2-7	TRBD1	TGCGCCAGCAGCCCCCCCGGGACAGGGGGCTACGAGCAGTACTTC	CASSPPGTGGYEQYF
few	TRBV6-1	TRBJ2-2	NA	TGTGCCAGCAGTGAAGAGACAGGGAACACCGGGGAGCTGTTTTTT	CASSEETGNTGELFF
NA	TRBV28	TRBJ1-4	TRBD1	TGTGCCAGCAGTTTTCGACAGGGGGATGGTGAAAAACTGTTTTTT	CASSFRQGDGEKLFF
NA	TRBV11-2	TRBJ2-7	TRBD1	TGTGCCAGCAGCTTACGAGTGGGGACAGGGGTCTACGAGCAGTACTTC	CASSLRVGTGVYEQYF
NA	TRBV28	TRBJ2-7	TRBD1	TGTGCCAGCAGTTCGAACCGACAGGGGGCTATTGACGAGCAGTACTTC	CASSSNRQGAIDEQYF
NA	TRBV4-3	TRBJ1-2	NA	TGCGCCAGCAGCCAAGCGCGGGGAGTAGGGTATGGCTACACCTTC	CASSQARGVGYGYTF
NA	TRBV7-2	TRBJ1-5	TRBD1	TGTGCCAGCAGCTTAGTAGGGGACAGCTATCAGCCCCAGCATTTT	CASSLVGDSYQPQHF
NA	TRBV29-1	TRBJ1-4	NA	TGCAGCGTTGCTGTACTGAATAATGAAAAACTGTTTTTT	CSVAVLNNEKLFF
NA	TRBV5-1	TRBJ2-5	TRBD1	TGCGCCAGCAGCAACAGGGGGCAGGAGACCCAGTACTTC	CASSNRGQETQYF
NA	TRBV7-9	TRBJ2-3	TRBD2	TGTGCCAGCAGCTTAGGTTCCCTAGCGGGGGCCACAGATACGCAGTATTTT	CASSLGSLAGATDTQYF
NA	TRBV5-1	TRBJ1-5	TRBD1	TGCGCCAGCAGCTTGACAGGGGCAAGCAATCAGCCCCAGCATTTT	CASSLTGASNQPQHF
few	TRBV28	TRBJ1-2	TRBD1	TGTGCCAGCATAGGGCAGGGGGACTATGGCTACACCTTC	CASIGQGDYGYTF
NA	TRBV18	TRBJ1-3	NA	TGTGCCAGCTCACAAAACCGCCAGGGAAGCGCTGGAAACACCATATATTTT	CASSQNRQGSAGNTIYF
NA	TRBV5-8	TRBJ1-4	TRBD1	TGTGCCAGCAGCCAGGGACAGTGGGGCCCGGCGGGTGAAAAACTGTTTTTT	CASSQGQWGPAGEKLFF
NA	TRBV4-1	TRBJ1-5	NA	TGCGCCAGCAGCCAATGGCATAGCAATCAGCCCCAGCATTTT	CASSQWHSNQPQHF
NA	TRBV10-3	TRBJ1-5	NA	TGTGCCATCAGTGAGGTAACAGGGAGTCAGCCCCAGCATTTT	CAISEVTGSQPQHF
NA	TRBV18	TRBJ1-4	TRBD1	TGTGCCAGCTCACCGGGACAGGGAGGTAATGAAAAACTGTTTTTT	CASSPGQGGNEKLFF
NA	TRBV2	TRBJ1-2	NA	TGTGCCAGCAGTGACAGGGGAGTTTATGGCTACACCTTC	CASSDRGVYGYTF
NA	TRBV7-2	TRBJ1-5	TRBD1	TGTGCCAGCAGCTTAGGGACAGGGCAAAGCAATCAGCCCCAGCATTTT	CASSLGTGQSNQPQHF
NA	TRBV9	TRBJ2-1	NA	TGTGCCAGCAGCCCCGGTATAGCAAATGAGCAGTTCTTC	CASSPGIANEQFF
NA	TRBV18	TRBJ1-2	NA	TGTGCCAGCTCACCAGGGGGCGACGTTGGCTACACCTTC	CASSPGGDVGYTF
NA	TRBV14	TRBJ2-4	NA	TGTGCCAGCAGCCAAGGCAGGCGGGGAGCCAAAAACATTCAGTACTTC	CASSQGRRGAKNIQYF
NA	TRBV2	TRBJ1-2	NA	TGCCTCAGGGGCTGGACAGATTATGGCTACACCTTC	CLRGWTDYGYTF
NA	TRBV6-6	TRBJ1-5	TRBD1	TGTGCCAGCAGGTTTACCGGGACAGGGGATCAGCCCCAGCATTTT	CASRFTGTGDQPQHF
NA	TRBV2	TRBJ1-5	NA	TGTGCCAGCAGTGCCCGGGGGAATCAGCCCCAGCATTTT	CASSARGNQPQHF
NA	TRBV10-3	TRBJ2-7	NA	TGTGCCATCAGTGAGCCGGCCGACATAACACAGGACTACTCCTACGAGCAGTACTTC	CAISEPADITQDYSYEQYF
NA	TRBV4-1	TRBJ2-5	TRBD2	TGCGCCAGCAGCCAAAAGGGTAGCGGGGGCCGGGAGACCCAGTACTTC	CASSQKGSGGRETQYF
once	TRBV7-2	TRBJ1-6	TRBD1	TGTGCCAGCAGCCTAGACAGGGGGCGATCACCCCTCCACTTT	CASSLDRGRSPLHF
NA	TRBV13	TRBJ2-1	TRBD2	TGTGCCAGCAGCTTGGGGGGGAGGGGCTACAATGAGCAGTTCTTC	CASSLGGRGYNEQFF
NA	TRBV5-1	TRBJ2-3	NA	TGCGCCAGCAGCTTGGGGGACACCACAGATACGCAGTATTTT	CASSLGDTTDTQYF
NA	TRBV5-1	TRBJ2-7	TRBD1	TGCGCCAGCAGCCTATCTGGGACAGGGACGGGGGAAGAGCAGTACTTC	CASSLSGTGTGEEQYF
NA	TRBV5-4	TRBJ1-2	NA	TGTGCCAGCAGCTTGCCCCGGGATCCAGCCTATGGCTACACCTTC	CASSLPRDPAYGYTF
NA	TRBV28	TRBJ2-7	TRBD2	TGTGCCAGCAGTTTACTGGGACTAGCCCCACCCTACGAGCAGTACTTC	CASSLLGLAPPYEQYF
NA	TRBV7-6	TRBJ2-7	NA	TGTGCCAGCAGGGTTAGTGCGGGCTCCTACGAGCAGTACTTC	CASRVSAGSYEQYF
NA	TRBV11-2	TRBJ2-1	NA	TGTGCCAGCAGCTTAGTAGGAAGGGGTAGCGGAATCTCCTACAATGAGCAGTTCTTC	CASSLVGRGSGISYNEQFF
NA	TRBV7-2	TRBJ2-5	TRBD1	TGTGCCAGCAGCCGTGGGACAGGGGGAGTGGAGACCCAGTACTTC	CASSRGTGGVETQYF
NA	TRBV11-2	TRBJ2-3	TRBD2	TGTGCCAGCAGCCTAGCGGGCACAGATACGCAGTATTTT	CASSLAGTDTQYF
NA	TRBV6-1	TRBJ1-3	NA	TGTGCCAGCAGCTCCGGGGACTCTGGAAACACCATATATTTT	CASSSGDSGNTIYF
NA	TRBV27	TRBJ1-2	NA	TGTGCCAGCAGTGCCACGTCAGGGGTGGGGGATGGCTACACCTTC	CASSATSGVGDGYTF
NA	TRBV9	TRBJ2-7	TRBD1	TGTGCCAGCAGCGTAGAGGGACAGGGCTACGAGCAGTACTTC	CASSVEGQGYEQYF
NA	TRBV6-5	TRBJ1-4	NA	TGTGCCAGCAGTTACGTCGGTGGTGAAAAACTGTTTTTT	CASSYVGGEKLFF